Below, 11 T cell receptor beta chains from the same sample are listed, as sequenced in a study of T cells after yellow fever vaccination. TCRdb called the 5' RACE reads again in MiXCR, with one record for every CDR3 protein. This sample yields 150,000 to 200,000 distinct CDR3 sequences, of which about 6.2% are seen a single time; just under 3% belongs to the top ten. The specimen was CD4+ T cells sorted from PBMCs, collected on the day of the first yellow fever vaccination. Receptors originate from a man younger than 30 who received the YFV17D yellow fever vaccine.

This clonotype was seen ten or more times. The V call is TRBV11-2, the J call TRBJ2-2, with TRBD2 as a possible D gene (6 bases). The length of the CDR3 is 13 residues. Trimming took off 7 bases at V and 5 bases at J, with 11 bases between the two ends. Germline CDR1 is SGHAT and CDR2 is FQNNGV. CDR3 bases: TGTGCCAGCAAATCTCGGGGGACCGGGGAGCTGTTTTTT. Its protein is CASKSRGTGELFF.

Ten or more counts support this clonotype. The chain is built from TRBV7-2 and TRBJ2-3, with D possibly matching TRBD1 (6 bases). Germline lookup yields CDR1 SGHTA and CDR2 FQGNSA. The CDR3 loop spans 17 amino acids. V was cut by 4 bases and J by 3 bases, with 20 bases left in between. CDR3 nucleotides: TGTGCCAGCAGCTCACGGGGCCACGGACAGTTTACAGATACGCAGTATTTT. It translates to CASSSRGHGQFTDTQYF.

In this sample, this clonotype turned up many times. The rearrangement joins TRBV4-1 to TRBJ2-5; possible D gene TRBD1, 5 bases. The germline V gene has CDR1 MGHRA and CDR2 YSYEKL. V lost 1 base and J lost 4, with 13 bases in between. The CDR3 is 15 amino acids. CDR3 residues: CASSQGPGLGETQYF. CDR3 bases: TGCGCCAGCAGCCAAGGTCCAGGGCTGGGAGAGACCCAGTACTTC.

This clonotype was seen many times. The gene calls are TRBV4-2 and TRBJ2-3; perhaps D is TRBD1 or TRBD2 (5 bases each). Trimming took 3 bases from V and 7 from J, leaving 11 bases between them. CDR3 length equals 13 residues. The V gene's germline CDR1 is LGHNA and CDR2 YNFKEQ. CDR3 region: CASSHPGTHTQYF. CDR3 nucleotide sequence: TGTGCCAGCAGCCATCCCGGGACCCATACGCAGTATTTT.

This clonotype was observed many times. The V call is TRBV5-1, the J call TRBJ2-7; D not certain. Trimming stripped 0 bases from V and 7 bases from J, with 11 bases between. The CDR3 has 13 residues. Per germline, CDR1 SGHRS and CDR2 YFSETQ. CDR3 amino acids: CASSLVPDLEQYF. CDR3 DNA: TGCGCCAGCAGCTTGGTTCCAGACCTAGAGCAGTACTTC.

Of note for this clonotype: A read error may account for a junction end that differs from germline. CDR3 in amino acids: CASSLAGGQNIQYF. The CDR3 DNA reads as TGTGCCAGCAGCCTAGCGGGGGGGCAGAACATTCAGTACTTC. This chain connects TRBV7-2 to TRBJ2-4; 12 bases are a match to TRBD2. Germline V gene data show CDR1 as SGHTA and CDR2 as FQGNSA. This CDR3 region has 14 residues. The full variable domain, in which reference TRBV7-2 and TRBJ2-4 provide the parts outside the CDR3, is GAGVSQSPSNKVTEKGKDVELRCDPISGHTALYWYRQSLGQGLEFLIYFQGNSAPDKSGLPSDRFSAERTGGSVSTLTIQRTQQEDSAVYLCASSLAGGQNIQYFGAGTRLSVL.

At least ten counts were recorded for this clonotype. V and J are TRBV7-3 and TRBJ2-2; no clear D gene. Germline CDR1 SGHTA, CDR2 FQGTGA. The CDR3 is made up of 16 amino acids. Trimming shortened V by 4 bases and J by 1 base, and 13 bases separated the two germline ends. CDR3: CASSSRTQVNTGELFF. CDR3 in DNA: TGTGCCAGCAGCTCACGCACACAAGTGAACACCGGGGAGCTGTTTTTT.

This clonotype was seen more than once but under ten times. V is TRBV7-9 and J is TRBJ2-2; 10 bases are shared with TRBD1. CDR3 length equals 17 residues. CDR1 is SEHNR, CDR2 FQNEAQ, per germline (reference sequence). With 2 bases clipped from V and 5 bases from J, the junction kept 8 bases outside the gene matches. CDR3: CASSLRGRDRGTGELFF. The CDR3 coding sequence is TGTGCCAGCAGCTTACGAGGGCGGGACAGGGGAACCGGGGAGCTGTTTTTT.

At least ten counts were recorded for this clonotype. The V call is TRBV19, the J call TRBJ2-2; D is unresolved. Trimming stripped 3 bases from V and 8 bases from J, with 7 bases between. The CDR3 is made up of 12 amino acids. Germline V gene data show CDR1 as LNHDA and CDR2 as SQIVND (reference sequence). DNA for the CDR3: TGTGCCAGTAGTATCTTCGAGGGGGAGCTGTTTTTT. It yields the protein CASSIFEGELFF. Full variable domain (outside the CDR3, taken from reference TRBV19 and TRBJ2-2): DGGITQSPKYLFRKEGQNVTLSCEQNLNHDAMYWYRQDPGQGLRLIYYSQIVNDFQKGDIAEGYSVSREKKESFPLTVTSAQKNPTAFYLCASSIFEGELFFGEGSRLTVL.

The chain combines TRBV4-2 with TRBJ1-2; D gene ambiguous. The V gene's germline CDR1 is LGHNA and CDR2 YNFKEQ. With 0 bases removed from V and 0 bases from J, the gap between germline ends came to 11 bases. The CDR3 extends over 16 amino acids. In DNA form, the CDR3 reads TGTGCCAGCAGCCAAGATGACACGGTAGCTAACTATGGCTACACCTTC. Translated, it gives CASSQDDTVANYGYTF.

This clonotype was counted at least ten times. V gene TRBV10-2 combines with J gene TRBJ2-3; 8 nucleotides line up with TRBD2. There are 14 residues in the CDR3. CDR1 and CDR2 from the germline V gene are WSHSY and SAAADI. V lost 7 bases and J lost 1; bases outside the gene matches: 4. As DNA, the CDR3 is TGCGCCAGCATCCCGGGGGGGGGCACAGATACGCAGTATTTT. Its protein product is CASIPGGGTDTQYF.